The 31 T cell receptor beta chains below all came from one sample that was sequenced in a study of blood T cell repertoires in COVID-19. Using immunoSEQ multiplex PCR, the repertoire was profiled, and TCRdb retains in-frame clones only, with some absent. Here the sample spans around 100,000 clones, more than 65% being singletons. The sample taken for sequencing was peripheral blood. The origin of the receptors is a man in his sixties or seventies with active or convalescent COVID-19.

V usage is TRBV27 and J usage is TRBJ2-3; 12 bases fit TRBD2. The CDR3 contains 16 residues. Germline-derived CDR1 and CDR2 are MNHEY and SMNVEV (reference sequence). Losses at the gene ends were 3 bases for V and 6 bases for J; bases not matched to a gene: 7. The chain's CDR3 is CASSLTSGGPYDTQYF. The CDR3 DNA sequence: TGTGCCAGCAGTTTGACTAGCGGGGGACCCTATGATACGCAGTATTTT.

The chain carries TRBV19 and TRBJ1-5; tentative D call: TRBD1 (6 bases). The CDR3 length is 12 residues. Trimming took 9 bases from V and 4 from J, leaving 10 bases between them. Looked up from germline, CDR1 is LNHDA and CDR2 is SQIVND (reference sequence). The CDR3 DNA reads as TGTGCCAGCCACAGGGTAAATCAGCCCCAGCATTTT. Translated: CASHRVNQPQHF. Full variable domain (missing parts from reference TRBV19 and TRBJ1-5): DGGITQSPKYLFRKEGQNVTLSCEQNLNHDAMYWYRQDPGQGLRLIYYSQIVNDFQKGDIAEGYSVSREKKESFPLTVTSAQKNPTAFYLCASHRVNQPQHFGDGTRLSIL.

The chain uses TRBV5-6 and TRBJ1-5, with 7 bases matching TRBD1. Germline-derived CDR1 and CDR2 are SGHDT and YYEEEE. Trimming took 3 bases from V and 0 from J; bases not matched to a gene: 9. The CDR3 consists of 17 residues. The CDR3 DNA is TGTGCCAGCAGCTCCACGGTGGACAGGTATAGCAATCAGCCCCAGCATTTT. It is translated as CASSSTVDRYSNQPQHF.

This chain links TRBV15 with TRBJ1-1; D gene unclear. V was trimmed by 0 bases and J by 5 bases, leaving 7 bases between them. The CDR3 length is 13 residues. Germline V gene data show CDR1 as LNHNV and CDR2 as YYDKDF (reference sequence). The CDR3 DNA reads TGTGCCACCAGCAGAGATCTGTTTACTGAAGCTTTCTTT. Protein sequence: CATSRDLFTEAFF. The whole variable domain, remainder taken from reference TRBV15 and TRBJ1-1, is DAMVIQNPRYQVTQFGKPVTLSCSQTLNHNVMYWYQQKSSQAPKLLFHYYDKDFNNEADTPDNFQSRRPNTSFCFLDIRSPGLGDTAMYLCATSRDLFTEAFFGQGTRLTVV.

The V and J genes are TRBV10-2 and TRBJ2-2, with TRBD2 matching over 7 bases. With 4 bases clipped from V and 3 bases from J, the junction kept 2 bases outside the gene matches. The CDR3 length is 14 residues. Germline V gives CDR1 WSHSY, CDR2 SAAADI. This chain's CDR3 is CASSVGGDTGELFF. In DNA, the CDR3 is TGCGCCAGCAGTGTGGGGGGGGACACCGGGGAGCTGTTTTTT.

The chain recombines TRBV21-1 with TRBJ2-7; TRBD1, the D gene given by the table, was not confirmed from the DNA. TRBV21-1 constitutes a pseudogene. The CDR3 consists of 15 residues. The CDR3, as DNA: TGTGCCAGCAGCAAAGTATCGTGCAGGGACTACGAGCAGTACTTC. It is translated as CASSKVSCRDYEQYF.

This chain joins TRBV6-2 or TRBV6-3 and TRBJ2-2, with unresolved D. V lost 6 bases to trimming and J lost 6 bases, with 5 bases between them. The length of the CDR3 is 11 residues. Germline-derived CDR1 and CDR2 are MNHEY and SVGEGT. The CDR3 region has the DNA TGTGCCAGCAGCCCCTCCGGGGAGCTGTTTTTT. Its translation is CASSPSGELFF.

The CDR3 DNA reads as TGTGCCAGCAGTTTTTTAGTAGTCCAGCCCCAGCATTTT. This sequence encodes CASSFLVVQPQHF. This chain links TRBV12-3 or TRBV12-4 with TRBJ1-5; D is ambiguous. The length of the CDR3 is 13 residues. The V gene lost 3 bases and the J gene lost 7 bases, with 10 bases spanning the gap.

The chain employs TRBV10-3 and TRBJ1-1; TRBD1 matches 7 bases. Unmatched junction bases numbered 6, after V lost 6 bases and J lost 2 bases. This CDR3 has 14 amino acids. The germline CDR1 and CDR2 sequences are ENHRY and SYGVKD. The CDR3 region is CAIRQTGLNTEAFF. The CDR3 DNA follows: TGTGCCATCAGACAGACAGGGCTTAACACTGAAGCTTTCTTT.

The genes are TRBV3-1 (or the pseudogene TRBV3-2) and TRBJ1-1; the D gene is possibly TRBD1 (5 bases). V gave up 8 bases and J gave up 8 bases, with 18 bases separating them. The germline gives CDR1 LGHDT, CDR2 YNNKEL (reference sequence). CDR3 length equals 13 residues. In DNA, the CDR3 is TGTGCCAGCTATAAAACCGGGGGAAAGGAAGCTTTCTTT. Protein: CASYKTGGKEAFF.

The chain couples TRBV25-1 to TRBJ2-2; the match to TRBD2 covers 7 bases. The CDR3 totals 15 residues. Germline values: CDR1 MGHDK, CDR2 SYGVNS. V lost 6 bases and J lost 7; bases outside the gene matches: 11. The CDR3 sequence is CASRSSGEISGELFF. CDR3 sequence (DNA): TGTGCCAGCAGGTCTAGCGGAGAAATTAGCGGGGAGCTGTTTTTT. The whole variable domain, remainder taken from reference TRBV25-1 and TRBJ2-2, is EADIYQTPRYLVIGTGKKITLECSQTMGHDKMYWYQQDPGMELHLIHYSYGVNSTEKGDLSSESTVSRIRTEHFPLTLESARPSHTSQYLCASRSSGEISGELFFGEGSRLTVL.

This clone was seen more than once but under ten times. CDR3 sequence (DNA): TGTGCCAGCAGGCGCTCTGGAAACACCATATATTTT. Translating gives CASRRSGNTIYF. The chain combines TRBV6-5 with TRBJ1-3; D is undetermined. Trimming shortened V by 6 bases and J by 0 bases, and 3 bases separated the two germline ends. The V gene's germline CDR1 is MNHEY and CDR2 SVGAGI. The CDR3 is 12 residues long.

The chain has TRBV3-1 (or the pseudogene TRBV3-2) and TRBJ2-7; possibly TRBD2 for D (5 bases). Trimming stripped 4 bases from V and 2 bases from J, with 9 bases between. The germline V gene has CDR1 LGHDT and CDR2 YNNKEL (reference sequence). The CDR3 contains 13 residues. DNA of the CDR3: TGTGCCAGCAGCCCGGGAAAGACCTACGAGCAGTACTTC. Amino acids: CASSPGKTYEQYF.

The CDR3 loop is CASSLTPSPYEQYF. CDR3 nucleotides: TGTGCCAGCAGCTTAACCCCCAGTCCCTACGAGCAGTACTTC. The chain combines TRBV7-3 with TRBJ2-7; no clear D. From germline, CDR1 is SGHTA and CDR2 FQGTGA. The CDR3 spans 14 residues. Trimming stripped 0 bases from V and 2 bases from J, with 8 bases between.

The chain couples TRBV2 to TRBJ2-1; the match to TRBD1 covers 8 bases. The V gene's germline CDR1 is SNHLY and CDR2 FYNNEI. The ends lost 5 bases at V and 6 bases at J; junction bases unmatched: 9. The CDR3 loop spans 15 amino acids. The CDR3 loop reads CASSFTGGTFNEQFF. The CDR3 region has the DNA TGTGCCAGCAGTTTTACAGGGGGGACATTCAATGAGCAGTTCTTC.

The V call is TRBV19, the J call TRBJ1-3; unclear D gene. The length of the CDR3 is 15 residues. Per the germline V gene, CDR1 is LNHDA and CDR2 is SQIVND (reference sequence). Trimming left V 3 bases short and J 2 bases short, with 11 bases between. DNA of the CDR3: TGTGCCAGTAGTATTATGAGAGAGGCTGGAAACACCATATATTTT. This codes for CASSIMREAGNTIYF.

The chain employs TRBV19 and TRBJ1-1, with D perhaps TRBD1 (5 bases). The CDR3 has 12 amino acids. CDR1 and CDR2 from the germline V gene are LNHDA and SQIVND (reference sequence). V was trimmed by 5 bases and J by 7 bases, leaving 11 bases between them. CDR3 loop: CASSLGLYEAFF. In DNA form, the CDR3 reads TGTGCCAGTAGTTTGGGACTTTATGAAGCTTTCTTT.

The rearrangement links TRBV28 to TRBJ2-7, with a possible D match to TRBD2 (5 bases). This CDR3 is built from 14 residues. V was pared by 7 bases and J by 2 bases, with 15 bases between. Germline CDR1 and CDR2: MDHEN and SYDVKM. The chain's CDR3 is CASIGHLEAYEQYF. The CDR3 DNA reads TGTGCCAGCATAGGGCACCTGGAGGCCTACGAGCAGTACTTC.

The CDR3 DNA follows: TGTGCCAGCAGTGACACCCTCCGGGGGGCCTACACAGATACGCAGTATTTT. Translation gives CASSDTLRGAYTDTQYF. The chain is built from TRBV2 and TRBJ2-3, with D tentatively TRBD2 (7 bases). Trimming stripped 3 bases from V and 2 bases from J, with 18 bases between. Germline V gene sequence: CDR1 SNHLY, CDR2 FYNNEI. The CDR3 contains 17 residues.

J is TRBJ2-2 and V is TRBV24-1, with D maybe TRBD1 (6 bases). From germline, CDR1 is KGHDR and CDR2 SFDVKD. The CDR3 sequence is 14 residues long. The V and J ends lost 8 bases and 2 bases respectively, with 11 bases between them. CDR3 sequence (DNA): TGTGCCACCAAACCGGGACAAAACACCGGGGAGCTGTTTTTT. Encoded protein: CATKPGQNTGELFF.

The chain joins TRBV24-1 to TRBJ1-2; D uncertain. The germline CDR1 and CDR2 sequences are KGHDR and SFDVKD. Trimming removed 1 base from V and 8 bases from J, with 7 bases in between. The CDR3 has 12 residues. The CDR3 DNA follows: TGTGCCACCAGTGATTTTAGAGGCGGCTACACCTTC. It translates to CATSDFRGGYTF.

The chain carries TRBV29-1 and TRBJ1-1; D may be TRBD1 (6 bases). V lost 3 bases and J 4 bases, leaving 15 bases between the germline ends. The CDR3 is 14 amino acids. The V gene's germline CDR1 is SQVTM and CDR2 ANQGSEA. This CDR3 reads CSVDLGGRGTEAFF. The DNA of the CDR3 is TGCAGCGTTGATCTTGGGGGCAGGGGCACTGAAGCTTTCTTT.

The J gene is TRBJ2-2, the V gene TRBV9, with 14 bases fitting TRBD2. V was pared by 7 bases and J by 5 bases, with 4 bases of the junction left unmatched. The CDR3 runs to 15 residues. Per the germline V gene, CDR1 is SGDLS and CDR2 is YYNGEE. The CDR3 nucleotides are TGTGCCAGCTCCGGGACTAGCGGGGGAACCGGGGAGCTGTTTTTT. Its translation is CASSGTSGGTGELFF.

The chain links TRBV18 to TRBJ2-2, with D hard to call. V was trimmed by 0 bases and J by 5 bases, leaving 4 bases between them. This CDR3 region has 13 residues. Germline values: CDR1 KGHSH, CDR2 LQKENI. The CDR3 DNA is TGTGCCAGCTCACCACCCCCGACCGGGGAGCTGTTTTTT. This encodes CASSPPPTGELFF.

V and J are TRBV29-1 and TRBJ2-3; 8 nucleotides line up with TRBD2. Germline V gives CDR1 SQVTM, CDR2 ANQGSEA. After removal of 6 bases from V and 4 bases from J, the junction contained 9 bases not matched to a gene. CDR3 length: 14 residues. The chain's CDR3 is CSVNSGALPDTQYF. CDR3 nucleotide sequence: TGCAGCGTAAATAGCGGGGCGCTCCCAGATACGCAGTATTTT.

V and J are TRBV15 and TRBJ1-2; 9 bases map to TRBD1. The CDR3 spans 15 residues. V shed 0 bases and J 7 bases; nucleotides not matched to a gene: 6. CDR1 and CDR2 from the germline V gene are LNHNV and YYDKDF (reference sequence). CDR3 sequence (DNA): TGTGCCACCAGCAGAGATAGTGGACAGGGGAGTGGCTACACCTTC. Its protein is CATSRDSGQGSGYTF.

The chain joins TRBV18 to TRBJ1-6, with TRBD1 matching 11 bases. V lost 4 bases and J lost 8; bases outside the gene matches: 4. Germline V gene lookup returns CDR1 KGHSH and CDR2 LQKENI. CDR3 length equals 15 residues. The CDR3 nucleotides read TGTGCCAGCTCACTCGGGACAGGGGGGGATTCACCCCTCCACTTT. Translation gives CASSLGTGGDSPLHF.

The sample holds a few counts of this clone. V is TRBV9 and J is TRBJ2-7; 9 bases line up with TRBD2. V shed 0 bases and J 6 bases; nucleotides not matched to a gene: 7. The CDR3 has 15 residues. Looked up from germline, CDR1 is SGDLS and CDR2 is YYNGEE. The CDR3 is CASSVEGGRASEQYF. The CDR3 nucleotides read TGTGCCAGCAGCGTAGAGGGCGGGAGGGCCTCCGAGCAGTACTTC.

The chain links TRBV28 to TRBJ1-2, with 7 bases identical to TRBD1. The CDR3 sequence is 15 residues long. The germline gives CDR1 MDHEN, CDR2 SYDVKM. The J segment lost 3 bases and the V segment lost 1 base, leaving 5 bases of the junction unmatched. Here the CDR3 reads CASSLSGQHHYGYTF. CDR3 in DNA: TGTGCCAGCAGTTTATCGGGACAGCACCACTATGGCTACACCTTC.

This clone was seen just once. V and J are TRBV19 and TRBJ1-5; 7 positions agree with TRBD1. CDR1 is LNHDA, CDR2 SQIVND, per germline (reference sequence). Trimming at V came to 5 bases and at J to 3 bases, leaving 13 bases not matched to a gene. CDR3 size: 17 residues. As DNA, the CDR3 is TGTGCCAGTAGTGTGGGGGGACAGCTCCCGAACAATCAGCCCCAGCATTTT. Amino acids: CASSVGGQLPNNQPQHF.

This chain uses TRBV24-1 with TRBJ2-3; TRBD2 agrees at 9 bases. Germline V gives CDR1 KGHDR, CDR2 SFDVKD. The CDR3 spans 18 residues. V was pared by 5 bases and J by 3 bases, with 14 bases of the junction left unmatched. The CDR3 reads CATSGQDSSGTFTDTQYF. In nucleotides, the CDR3 is TGTGCCACCAGTGGCCAAGATTCTAGCGGGACATTTACAGATACGCAGTATTTT.